This passage covers 30 T cell receptor beta chains from one sample sequenced in a study of spatial heterogeneity in lung cancer. Study findings and constraints: Mutation counts in tumors were tracked by counts of expanded intratumoral alpha and beta TCRs.

The antigens for these receptors are not known. The time point is: sample taken at primary tumor resection. Each CDR3 protein gets one entry after TCRdb re-called the 5' RACE reads with MiXCR. The sample consists of roughly 18,000 distinct CDR3 sequences, 9.5% to 10% of them appearing once. This specimen consisted of lung tumor tissue, obtained at surgery. The receptors shown here come from a female donor with early-stage non-small cell lung cancer.

This clonotype was seen ten or more times. For a library built for alpha chains, this beta chain is a stray read; little rests on its size. This chain uses TRBV5-8 with TRBJ1-1; a weak D match, TRBD1 (5 bases). Looked up from germline, CDR1 is SGHTS and CDR2 is YDEGEE. This CDR3 contains 11 residues. Trimming shortened V by 0 bases and J by 11 bases, and 8 bases separated the two germline ends. CDR3 nucleotide sequence: TGTGCCAGCAGCTTGGGAAGGGGCGCTTTCTTT. Protein: CASSLGRGAFF.

Comments on this clonotype: For a library built for alpha chains, this beta chain is a stray read; little rests on its size. This chain uses TRBV11-3 with TRBJ2-3; D possibly corresponds to TRBD1 (5 bases). CDR1 and CDR2 from the germline V gene are SGHNT and YENEEA. The CDR3 sequence is 17 residues long. V was pared by 1 base and J by 2 bases, with 16 bases between. Written as DNA, the CDR3 is TGTGCCAGCAGCTTAGCTCCCCCCGAAGGGGACACAGATACGCAGTATTTT. This sequence encodes CASSLAPPEGDTDTQYF.

This clonotype was recorded many times. This beta chain came through as a stray read in a library set up for alpha chains, and its size says little. Written as DNA, the CDR3 is TGCAGTGCTAGAGTTTTACGACTAGCGGGGGGTGACGAGCAGTACTTC. Its translation is CSARVLRLAGGDEQYF. V usage is TRBV20-1 and J usage is TRBJ2-7; 13 nucleotides align to TRBD2. The CDR3 is made up of 16 amino acids. Trimming at V came to 1 base and at J to 5 bases, leaving 8 bases not matched to a gene. Looked up from germline, CDR1 is DFQATT and CDR2 is SNEGSKA (reference sequence).

This clonotype was counted ten times or more. The library was prepared for alpha chains; this beta chain is a stray read, so its frequency means little. CDR3 amino acids: CASGSGETQYF. The CDR3 nucleotides read TGTGCTAGTGGTTCCGGAGAGACCCAGTACTTC. The rearrangement joins TRBV12-5 to TRBJ2-5; D not certain. The germline V gene has CDR1 LGHNT and CDR2 FRNRAP. The V end was cut by 4 bases, the J end by 4 bases, with 4 bases between. The CDR3 is 11 amino acids.

A few counts support this clonotype. Because this beta chain is a stray read in a library intended to capture alpha chains, its abundance should not be given much weight. This chain uses TRBV11-2 with TRBJ2-7; D is unresolved. Germline-derived CDR1 and CDR2 are SGHAT and FQNNGV. Trimming took off 5 bases at V and 2 bases at J, with 16 bases between the two ends. There are 15 residues in the CDR3. CDR3 region: CASSGVPNNPYEQYF. DNA of the CDR3: TGTGCCAGCAGCGGGGTACCCAATAACCCCTACGAGCAGTACTTC.

This clonotype was counted a few times. Since the library was made to target alpha chains, this beta chain is a stray read and its abundance is not meaningful. V usage is TRBV28 and J usage is TRBJ1-1, with D tentatively TRBD1 (5 bases). V was clipped by 6 bases and J by 0 bases, with 14 bases between them. CDR1 MDHEN and CDR2 SYDVKM come from the germline V gene. There are 15 residues in the CDR3. This CDR3 reads CASRGPGVVNTEAFF. CDR3 DNA: TGTGCCAGCAGGGGGCCTGGGGTGGTGAACACTGAAGCTTTCTTT.

This clonotype was detected many times. Since it is a stray read in a library aimed at alpha chains, this beta chain has a size that is not meaningful. The chain uses TRBV5-1 and TRBJ2-7; 11 bases fit TRBD1. Germline CDR1 is SGHRS and CDR2 is YFSETQ. CDR3 length: 14 amino acids. V was pared by 4 bases and J by 6 bases, with 6 bases of the junction left unmatched. CDR3: CASSVGQGVPEQYF. DNA for the CDR3: TGCGCCAGCAGCGTGGGACAGGGGGTTCCCGAGCAGTACTTC.

With respect to this clonotype: The library was built for alpha chains, so this beta chain is an off-target read and its size means little. The chain employs TRBV7-9 and TRBJ1-1; D not resolved. Per germline, CDR1 SEHNR and CDR2 FQNEAQ (reference sequence). The length of the CDR3 is 13 residues. Trimming removed 1 base at V and 1 base at J, with 4 bases between. The CDR3 region is CASSLVQNTEAFF. The CDR3, as DNA: TGTGCCAGCAGCTTAGTACAGAACACTGAAGCTTTCTTT.

This clonotype was seen at least ten times. This beta chain represents an off-target read in a library built for alpha chains; its size is of limited meaning. The CDR3 region has the DNA TGTGCCAGCAGCGAGGGACAGGGAGGAAACATTCAGTACTTC. Amino acids: CASSEGQGGNIQYF. The chain links TRBV9 to TRBJ2-4; 9 nucleotides line up with TRBD1. This CDR3 region has 14 residues. V was clipped by 3 bases and J by 6 bases; unmatched bases: 4. The germline gives CDR1 SGDLS, CDR2 YYNGEE.

This clonotype turned up a few times. The library was built for alpha chains, so this beta chain is an off-target read and its size means little. V usage is TRBV5-1 and J usage is TRBJ2-3, with 8 positions matching TRBD1. The ends lost 4 bases at V and 2 bases at J; junction bases unmatched: 15. From germline, CDR1 is SGHRS and CDR2 YFSETQ. The CDR3 is made up of 18 amino acids. The CDR3 region has the DNA TGCGCCAGCAGCGCGGGACAGGCCGGGTGGGGGCACACAGATACGCAGTATTTT. It translates to CASSAGQAGWGHTDTQYF.

This clonotype has a handful of counts. A library prepared for alpha chains yielded this beta chain as an off-target read; its size is of little meaning. Here the CDR3 reads CASKRGTNTGELFF. CDR3 sequence (DNA): TGCGCCAGCAAGCGGGGGACGAACACCGGGGAGCTGTTTTTT. This chain links TRBV5-1 with TRBJ2-2; the match to TRBD2 covers 8 bases. V shed 6 bases and J 0 bases; nucleotides not matched to a gene: 1. The CDR3 consists of 14 residues. Germline assignment: CDR1 SGHRS and CDR2 YFSETQ.

This clonotype was observed a handful of times. The library was built for alpha chains, so this beta chain is an off-target read and its size means little. The chain has TRBV12-3 or TRBV12-4 and TRBJ2-1; D remains unclear. There are 14 residues in the CDR3. The V end lost 0 bases, the J end lost 8 bases, and 11 bases lay between the germline ends. CDR3 DNA sequence: TGTGCCAGCAGTTTAGCGTCCGTTGAGGATGAGCAGTTCTTC. This sequence encodes CASSLASVEDEQFF.

In this sample, this clonotype turned up many times. This beta chain appears as a stray read in a library generated for alpha chains; its size is not informative. The DNA for the CDR3 is TGCAGCGTTGGTTTTACCGTCGGCACCGGGGAGCTGTTTTTT. Its translation is CSVGFTVGTGELFF. V is TRBV29-1 and J is TRBJ2-2; D unresolved. The CDR3 has 14 amino acids. V lost 4 bases to trimming and J lost 4 bases, with 13 bases between them. The germline V gene encodes CDR1 SQVTM and CDR2 ANQGSEA.

This clonotype was found a few times. Since the library was made to target alpha chains, this beta chain is a stray read and its abundance is not meaningful. The chain combines TRBV10-3 with TRBJ1-4; possibly TRBD1 for D (6 bases). Germline V gene lookup returns CDR1 ENHRY and CDR2 SYGVKD. The CDR3 extends over 13 amino acids. Trimming shortened V by 6 bases and J by 5 bases, and 10 bases separated the two germline ends. As DNA, the CDR3 is TGTGCCATCAGAGGACAGACAAATGAAAAACTGTTTTTT. Translated: CAIRGQTNEKLFF.

This clonotype came up many times. With the library built for alpha chains, this beta chain is off target and its frequency is not meaningful. The chain combines TRBV6-5 with TRBJ2-1, with TRBD1 matching 8 bases. V shed 7 bases, J shed 8 bases, and the junction held 7 bases outside the gene matches. Germline V gene sequence: CDR1 MNHEY, CDR2 SVGAGI. The CDR3 has 13 residues. The CDR3 region is CASNDRGSDEQFF. CDR3 DNA: TGTGCCAGCAATGACAGGGGAAGCGATGAGCAGTTCTTC.

This clonotype occurred a few times. Little can be read into the size of this beta chain, an off-target read in a library designed for alpha chains. This sequence joins TRBV3-1 and TRBJ2-3, with 12 bases lining up with TRBD2. The junction had 5 bases not matched to a gene; V was cut back by 4 bases and J by 6 bases. This CDR3 is 15 amino acids long. CDR1 is LGHDT, CDR2 YNNKEL, per germline (reference sequence). The CDR3 region is CASSLRLAGVDTQYF. CDR3 nucleotides: TGTGCCAGCAGCCTCCGACTAGCGGGGGTGGATACGCAGTATTTT.

A word on this clonotype: This beta chain was picked up by a library intended for alpha chains and is off target, so its count carries little meaning. V and J are TRBV19 and TRBJ2-5, with 8 bases identical to TRBD2. With V trimmed by 10 bases and J by 1 base, 8 bases remained unmatched. CDR1 and CDR2 from the germline V gene are LNHDA and SQIVND (reference sequence). The CDR3 covers 14 residues. The CDR3 spells CATSHGGGQETQYF. Here the CDR3 DNA reads TGTGCCACCAGCCACGGGGGGGGCCAAGAGACCCAGTACTTC.

Points on this clonotype: The library was built for alpha chains, so this beta chain is an off-target read and its size means little. This rearrangement joins TRBV29-1 to TRBJ1-2; D uncertain. V dropped 4 bases and J dropped 2 bases, with 5 bases sitting between them. This CDR3 has 11 amino acids. Germline V lookup: CDR1 SQVTM, CDR2 ANQGSEA. Here the CDR3 reads CSVGENYGYTF. The CDR3 nucleotides read TGCAGCGTTGGCGAAAACTATGGCTACACCTTC.

This clonotype was recorded at least ten times. This beta chain represents an off-target read in a library built for alpha chains; its size is of limited meaning. The chain has TRBV3-1 and TRBJ2-1; 8 bases match TRBD2. This CDR3 has 14 amino acids. V was clipped by 3 bases and J by 8 bases; unmatched bases: 6. CDR1 LGHDT and CDR2 YNNKEL come from the germline V gene (reference sequence). CDR3 in DNA: TGTGCCAGCAGCCATTCGGGGGGGACATATGAGCAGTTCTTC. It translates to CASSHSGGTYEQFF.

This clonotype showed up many times. This beta chain is off target for a library built for alpha chains, so its abundance means little. V and J are TRBV5-1 and TRBJ1-1, with 8 bases identical to TRBD1. The CDR3 runs 14 residues. Germline V gene lookup returns CDR1 SGHRS and CDR2 YFSETQ. Trimming at V came to 5 bases and at J to 1 base, leaving 4 bases not matched to a gene. The CDR3 sequence: CASRWTGTNTEAFF. The CDR3 coding sequence is TGCGCCAGCAGGTGGACAGGGACGAACACTGAAGCTTTCTTT. The full variable domain, its missing parts supplied by reference TRBV5-1 and TRBJ1-1, is KAGVTQTPRYLIKTRGQQVTLSCSPISGHRSVSWYQQTPGQGLQFLFEYFSETQRNKGNFPGRFSGRQFSNSRSEMNVSTLELGDSALYLCASRWTGTNTEAFFGQGTRLTVV.

Notes on this clonotype: A much more abundant neighbour one base away suggests this may be a read error. Because this beta chain is a stray read in a library intended to capture alpha chains, its abundance should not be given much weight. This chain uses TRBV4-3 with TRBJ2-2, with TRBD2 matching over 8 bases. The germline V gene encodes CDR1 LGHNA and CDR2 YSLEER. There are 17 residues in the CDR3. This chain's CDR3 is CVSSQVIQRGTTGELFF. CDR3 DNA sequence: TGCGTCAGCAGCCAAGTTATCCAGCGGGGGACCACCGGGGAGCTGTTTTTT.

About this clonotype itself: Since it is a stray read in a library aimed at alpha chains, this beta chain has a size that is not meaningful. CDR3 nucleotide sequence: TGCGCCAGCAGCCTGGCGGGACAGCCCCAAGAGACCCAGTACTTC. The encoded protein is CASSLAGQPQETQYF. This rearrangement joins TRBV5-1 to TRBJ2-5, with D tentatively TRBD1 (7 bases). The germline V gene encodes CDR1 SGHRS and CDR2 YFSETQ. Trimming shortened V by 4 bases and J by 1 base, and 14 bases separated the two germline ends. The CDR3 is made up of 15 amino acids. The variable domain in full, completed from reference TRBV5-1 and TRBJ2-5, reads KAGVTQTPRYLIKTRGQQVTLSCSPISGHRSVSWYQQTPGQGLQFLFEYFSETQRNKGNFPGRFSGRQFSNSRSEMNVSTLELGDSALYLCASSLAGQPQETQYFGPGTRLLVL.

About this clonotype itself: This beta chain represents an off-target read in a library built for alpha chains; its size is of limited meaning. The gene calls are TRBV27 and TRBJ1-6; tentatively, D is TRBD1 (6 bases). CDR3 length: 16 amino acids. V was shortened by 5 bases and J by 9 bases, with 20 bases between the two germline ends. Germline assignment: CDR1 MNHEY and CDR2 SMNVEV (reference sequence). Here the CDR3 reads CASSTTTQGSGSPLHF. For the CDR3, the DNA is TGTGCCAGCAGTACGACGACACAGGGCTCGGGTTCACCCCTCCACTTT.

A remark on this clonotype: With the library built for alpha chains, this beta chain is off target and its frequency is not meaningful. The V gene is TRBV20-1, the J gene TRBJ1-5; no reliable D call. Trimming pared 4 bases from V and 2 bases from J, leaving 12 bases between. This CDR3 is 14 amino acids long. Germline CDR1 reads DFQATT; CDR2 reads SNEGSKA (reference sequence). The CDR3 protein is CSAKDPWGNQPQHF. Written as DNA, the CDR3 is TGCAGTGCTAAAGACCCCTGGGGCAATCAGCCCCAGCATTTT.

Details on this clonotype: The library was prepared for alpha chains; this beta chain is a stray read, so its frequency means little. The V and J genes are TRBV5-1 and TRBJ1-6, with a weak D call TRBD1 (6 bases). V was cut by 4 bases and J by 9 bases, with 14 bases left in between. The CDR3 has 14 amino acids. Germline loops: CDR1 SGHRS, CDR2 YFSETQ. CDR3 in amino acids: CASSPVSGVSPLHF. In DNA form, the CDR3 reads TGCGCCAGCAGCCCAGTCTCAGGGGTTTCACCCCTCCACTTT.

This clonotype was recorded many times. The library was built for alpha chains, so this beta chain is an off-target read and its size means little. The rearrangement links TRBV20-1 to TRBJ2-3; perhaps TRBD2 as D (6 bases). The CDR3 length is 14 residues. Deletions cut 1 base from V and 4 bases from J, with 12 bases between. CDR1 is DFQATT, CDR2 SNEGSKA, per germline (reference sequence). CDR3 in DNA: TGCAGTGCTAGAGTTGGAGGGAACGCAGATACGCAGTATTTT. This translates into CSARVGGNADTQYF.

In regard to this clonotype: This beta chain was picked up by a library intended for alpha chains and is off target, so its count carries little meaning. The chain couples TRBV29-1 to TRBJ2-3; 8 bases agree with TRBD1. The germline gives CDR1 SQVTM, CDR2 ANQGSEA. With V trimmed by 2 bases and J by 0 bases, 1 base remained unmatched. The CDR3 contains 14 residues. CDR3 sequence reads: CSVEQGASTDTQYF. CDR3 bases: TGCAGCGTTGAACAGGGGGCTAGCACAGATACGCAGTATTTT.

This clonotype was seen a few times. This beta chain turned up in a library designed for alpha chains; as an off-target read, its abundance says little. V gene TRBV7-2 combines with J gene TRBJ2-7; D remains unclear. CDR3 length: 12 residues. V was cut by 2 bases and J by 3 bases, with 5 bases left in between. Germline CDR1 and CDR2: SGHTA and FQGNSA. The CDR3 protein is CASSLLGYEQYF. Here the CDR3 DNA reads TGTGCCAGCAGCTTATTAGGCTACGAGCAGTACTTC.

This clonotype was seen ten or more times. This beta chain turned up in a library designed for alpha chains; as an off-target read, its abundance says little. V and J are TRBV20-1 and TRBJ1-2; 7 nucleotides agree with TRBD1. Germline lookup yields CDR1 DFQATT and CDR2 SNEGSKA (reference sequence). With V trimmed by 5 bases and J by 4 bases, 22 bases remained unmatched. The CDR3 is 18 residues long. For the CDR3, the DNA is TGCAGTGCTGGGGGAGAAAGTTTCTGGGACAGACCCTTCTATGGCTACACCTTC. This sequence encodes CSAGGESFWDRPFYGYTF.

This clonotype has a count of ten or more. This beta chain turned up in a library designed for alpha chains; as an off-target read, its abundance says little. This chain connects TRBV7-2 to TRBJ1-3; D is unresolved. From germline, CDR1 is SGHTA and CDR2 FQGNSA. V was cut by 5 bases and J by 4 bases, with 12 bases left in between. The CDR3 has 14 residues. DNA of the CDR3: TGTGCCAGCAGCGCAAGGATTCACGGAAACACCATATATTTT. Residues: CASSARIHGNTIYF. The variable domain in full, with the rest retrieved from reference TRBV7-2 and TRBJ1-3, is GAGVSQSPSNKVTEKGKDVELRCDPISGHTALYWYRQSLGQGLEFLIYFQGNSAPDKSGLPSDRFSAERTGGSVSTLTIQRTQQEDSAVYLCASSARIHGNTIYFGEGSWLTVV.